The next 24 T cell receptor beta chains were all read from a single sample in a study of blood T cell repertoires in COVID-19. Assay used: immunoSEQ multiplex PCR; TCRdb lists only in-frame clones, some missing. This sample yields about 50,000 clones, of which about nine tenths are seen a single time; more than 7% belongs to the top ten. Sequenced input: peripheral blood. The source of these receptors is a man older than 75 with active or convalescent COVID-19.

This chain uses TRBV4-3 with TRBJ2-5; 11 bases are shared with TRBD2. J was trimmed by 4 bases and V by 1 base; bases with no gene match: 8. Per the germline V gene, CDR1 is LGHNA and CDR2 is YSLEER. CDR3 length: 17 residues. This chain's CDR3 is CASSQVTSGGAGETQYF. DNA of the CDR3: TGCGCCAGCAGCCAAGTTACTAGCGGGGGCGCGGGAGAGACCCAGTACTTC.

The chain uses TRBV5-6 and TRBJ1-3; possibly TRBD1 for D (5 bases). Germline CDR1 and CDR2: SGHDT and YYEEEE. The ends were cut back, 4 bases at V and 1 base at J, with 15 bases in the middle. This CDR3 is built from 16 residues. The CDR3 DNA sequence: TGTGCCAGCAGCCTAGGTGGGCCAGGGTCTGGAAACACCATATATTTT. Its translation is CASSLGGPGSGNTIYF. Full variable domain (rest looked up from reference TRBV5-6 and TRBJ1-3): DAGVTQSPTHLIKTRGQQVTLRCSPKSGHDTVSWYQQALGQGPQFIFQYYEEEERQRGNFPDRFSGHQFPNYSSELNVNALLLGDSALYLCASSLGGPGSGNTIYFGEGSWLTVV.

The J gene is TRBJ1-1, the V gene TRBV5-4, with D possibly being TRBD1 (5 bases). The CDR3 is 13 amino acids. The germline V gene encodes CDR1 SGHNT and CDR2 YYREEE (reference sequence). V was shortened by 4 bases and J by 1 base, with 8 bases between the two germline ends. The chain's CDR3 is CASSRRENTEAFF. CDR3 nucleotide sequence: TGTGCCAGCAGCCGCAGGGAGAACACTGAAGCTTTCTTT.

The rearrangement links TRBV18 to TRBJ1-2, with TRBD1 matching over 9 bases. This CDR3 has 15 residues. The ends lost 4 bases at V and 4 bases at J; junction bases unmatched: 7. Germline CDR1 KGHSH, CDR2 LQKENI. The CDR3 DNA follows: TGTGCCAGCTCACGGGGACAGGGAATTACCTATGGCTACACCTTC. Amino acid sequence: CASSRGQGITYGYTF.

The chain carries TRBV19 and TRBJ2-1; 7 nucleotides align to TRBD1. The CDR3 is 15 residues long. V lost 0 bases and J lost 5; bases outside the gene matches: 4. CDR1 and CDR2 from the germline V gene are LNHDA and SQIVND (reference sequence). The CDR3: CASSIEGTDHNEQFF. The CDR3 DNA follows: TGTGCCAGTAGTATAGAGGGGACAGACCACAATGAGCAGTTCTTC.

This chain links TRBV9 with TRBJ2-7; 8 bases agree with TRBD1. V lost 0 bases, J lost 3 bases, and 5 bases stayed unmatched. The germline gives CDR1 SGDLS, CDR2 YYNGEE. The CDR3 is 15 amino acids. CDR3 loop: CASSVGAGGGYEQYF. In DNA form, the CDR3 reads TGTGCCAGCAGCGTAGGGGCAGGGGGCGGCTACGAGCAGTACTTC.

The chain combines TRBV9 with TRBJ2-5, with 9 bases lining up with TRBD1. Germline CDR1 is SGDLS and CDR2 is YYNGEE. The CDR3 loop spans 15 amino acids. J gave up 2 bases and V 4 bases, and 6 bases lay outside the gene matches. The CDR3 loop is CASSLLGQGQETQYF. The CDR3 DNA is TGTGCCAGCAGCCTCCTGGGACAGGGACAAGAGACCCAGTACTTC.

The chain recombines TRBV5-1 with TRBJ1-2; 7 nucleotides line up with TRBD1. The V and J ends lost 3 bases and 2 bases, in that order; junction bases with no gene match: 4. CDR3 length: 14 residues. CDR1 SGHRS and CDR2 YFSETQ come from the germline V gene. The CDR3 loop is CASSSGQANYGYTF. The CDR3 DNA sequence: TGCGCCAGCAGCTCTGGACAGGCAAACTATGGCTACACCTTC.

This clone was detected only once. The V and J genes are TRBV6-1 and TRBJ2-7; 9 positions agree with TRBD1. Trimming at V came to 2 bases and at J to 0 bases, leaving 5 bases not matched to a gene. The CDR3 sequence is 16 residues long. Germline CDR1 and CDR2: MNHNS and SASEGT. CDR3 region: CASSEWTGANSYEQYF. DNA for the CDR3: TGTGCCAGCAGTGAATGGACAGGGGCTAACTCCTACGAGCAGTACTTC.

The chain is built from TRBV6-5 and TRBJ2-3, with D tentatively TRBD2 (6 bases). The germline V gene encodes CDR1 MNHEY and CDR2 SVGAGI. V was shortened by 11 bases and J by 7 bases, with 25 bases between the two germline ends. The CDR3 is 15 residues long. CDR3 DNA: TGTGCCGGGAAAGAGACTGCCTATCGGGAGAATACGCAGTATTTT. Its translation is CAGKETAYRENTQYF.

A single count supports this clone. The chain joins TRBV18 to TRBJ2-1; TRBD2 is a possible D gene (6 bases). CDR3 length: 15 residues. Germline loops: CDR1 KGHSH, CDR2 LQKENI. V shed 1 base and J shed 6 bases, with 13 bases lying between them. The CDR3, as DNA: TGTGCCAGCTCACCACTCGACCCGGGAGTCAATGAGCAGTTCTTC. It codes for CASSPLDPGVNEQFF.

The gene calls are TRBV5-8 and TRBJ2-5; 8 nucleotides match TRBD2. The CDR3 runs to 17 residues. The V and J ends lost 1 base and 5 bases, in that order; junction bases with no gene match: 13. Germline V CDR1 and CDR2: SGHTS, YDEGEE. CDR3 DNA: TGTGCCAGCAGCTTGCCCTCTACCGGGGGGGCCGGGGAGACCCAGTACTTC. Translating gives CASSLPSTGGAGETQYF.

V and J are TRBV6-1 and TRBJ2-3; D might be TRBD2 (6 bases). The CDR3 loop spans 14 amino acids. CDR1 and CDR2 (germline): MNHNS, SASEGT. V was shortened by 5 bases and J by 6 bases, with 15 bases between the two germline ends. In DNA form, the CDR3 reads TGTGCCAGCAGTCTGGGACTCCATACTGATACGCAGTATTTT. Translated, it gives CASSLGLHTDTQYF.

The V and J genes are TRBV5-4 and TRBJ1-4; D ambiguous. From germline, CDR1 is SGHNT and CDR2 YYREEE (reference sequence). V lost 5 bases to trimming and J lost 2 bases, with 13 bases between them. The CDR3 covers 15 residues. This CDR3 is CASSSHQRTNEKLFF. The CDR3 DNA reads TGTGCCAGCAGTTCCCACCAACGGACTAATGAAAAACTGTTTTTT.

The gene calls are TRBV7-3 and TRBJ2-7, with 8 bases fitting TRBD2. Trimming removed 1 base from V and 4 bases from J; junction bases left unmatched: 3. Germline values: CDR1 SGHTA, CDR2 FQGTGA. This CDR3 contains 14 residues. The DNA for the CDR3 is TGTGCCAGCAGCTTAAACGGGGGGGCGTACGAGCAGTACTTC. Amino acid sequence: CASSLNGGAYEQYF.

This clone was picked up a small number of times. This chain links TRBV7-9 with TRBJ2-7; tentative D call: TRBD1 (5 bases). V lost 5 bases to trimming and J lost 2 bases, with 13 bases between them. Germline CDR1 is SEHNR and CDR2 is FQNEAQ (reference sequence). This CDR3 has 14 residues. In DNA, the CDR3 is TGTGCCAGCAGCGGAAGGACCAGGGCCTACGAGCAGTACTTC. It specifies CASSGRTRAYEQYF.

The rearrangement joins TRBV5-1 to TRBJ1-2; TRBD1 matches at 11 bases. The CDR3 totals 15 residues. CDR1 is SGHRS, CDR2 YFSETQ, per germline. The J segment lost 6 bases and the V segment lost 2 bases, leaving 6 bases of the junction unmatched. The CDR3 DNA follows: TGCGCCAGCAGCTTAGGGACAGGGGGAAGAGATGGCTACACCTTC. It translates to CASSLGTGGRDGYTF.

The chain couples TRBV28 to TRBJ1-2, with D perhaps matching TRBD1 (5 bases). Germline V gene sequence: CDR1 MDHEN, CDR2 SYDVKM. V was clipped by 6 bases and J by 3 bases, with 17 bases between them. The CDR3 contains 15 residues. The CDR3 nucleotides are TGTGCCAGCAGCCCGAGGACACCTTGGTACTATGGCTACACCTTC. It codes for CASSPRTPWYYGYTF.

The chain employs TRBV7-2 and TRBJ1-5, with a tentative D call TRBD1 (6 bases). This CDR3 region has 15 residues. V lost 1 base and J lost 7, with 14 bases in between. The V gene's germline CDR1 is SGHTA and CDR2 FQGNSA. The CDR3 region is CASSLVVGGQQPQHF. Written as DNA, the CDR3 is TGTGCCAGCAGCTTAGTTGTCGGGGGGCAGCAGCCCCAGCATTTT.

The chain has TRBV2 and TRBJ1-5; a weak D match, TRBD1 (6 bases). The CDR3 runs to 15 residues. The V gene lost 6 bases and the J gene lost 7 bases, with 19 bases spanning the gap. CDR1 is SNHLY and CDR2 is FYNNEI in the germline V gene. The CDR3 protein is CASRWEQGVNQPQHF. In DNA form, the CDR3 reads TGTGCCAGCAGGTGGGAACAGGGAGTGAACCAGCCCCAGCATTTT.

The gene calls are TRBV7-2 and TRBJ2-7; D may be TRBD1 (6 bases). The CDR3 is 15 residues long. Per germline, CDR1 SGHTA and CDR2 FQGNSA. The V and J ends lost 1 base and 0 bases respectively, with 10 bases between them. Here the CDR3 DNA reads TGTGCCAGCAGCTTAGACCAGGGGTTCTCCTACGAGCAGTACTTC. This gives the protein CASSLDQGFSYEQYF.

In its sample, this clone was seen once. The CDR3 DNA sequence: TGTGCCAGCTCACCGGCGCGGGGTACCGGGGAGCTGTTTTTT. Amino acid sequence: CASSPARGTGELFF. The chain combines TRBV18 with TRBJ2-2; D perhaps matches TRBD2 (6 bases). V was clipped by 3 bases and J by 5 bases, with 10 bases between them. The CDR3 runs to 14 residues. CDR1 is KGHSH and CDR2 is LQKENI in the germline V gene.

This rearrangement joins TRBV3-1 (or the pseudogene TRBV3-2) to TRBJ1-6; D remains ambiguous. V was shortened by 4 bases and J by 9 bases, with 16 bases between the two germline ends. The CDR3 is 15 amino acids. Per the germline V gene, CDR1 is LGHDT and CDR2 is YNNKEL (reference sequence). The CDR3 here is CASSLTEIPGSPLHF. DNA for the CDR3: TGTGCCAGCAGCCTTACCGAGATTCCGGGTTCACCCCTCCACTTT.

The CDR3 sequence: CASDPGQRIREQYF. The CDR3 nucleotides are TGCGCCAGCGACCCGGGACAGAGGATTAGGGAGCAGTACTTC. The V and J genes are TRBV10-1 and TRBJ2-7; the match to TRBD1 covers 7 bases. Germline trimming cut 8 bases from V and 7 bases from J; bases unmatched to any gene: 14. The length of the CDR3 is 14 residues. Germline V gives CDR1 WNHNN, CDR2 SYGVQD (reference sequence).